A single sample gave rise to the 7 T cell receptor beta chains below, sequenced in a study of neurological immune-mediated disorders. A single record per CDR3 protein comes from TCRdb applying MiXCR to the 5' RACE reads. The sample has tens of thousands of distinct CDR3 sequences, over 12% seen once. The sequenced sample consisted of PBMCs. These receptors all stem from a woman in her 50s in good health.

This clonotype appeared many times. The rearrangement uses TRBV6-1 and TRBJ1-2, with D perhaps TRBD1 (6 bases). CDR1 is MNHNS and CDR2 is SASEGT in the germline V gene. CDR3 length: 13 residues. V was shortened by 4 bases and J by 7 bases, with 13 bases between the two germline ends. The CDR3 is CASSAWGARGYTF. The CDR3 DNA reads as TGTGCCAGCAGTGCTTGGGGGGCTCGTGGCTACACCTTC.

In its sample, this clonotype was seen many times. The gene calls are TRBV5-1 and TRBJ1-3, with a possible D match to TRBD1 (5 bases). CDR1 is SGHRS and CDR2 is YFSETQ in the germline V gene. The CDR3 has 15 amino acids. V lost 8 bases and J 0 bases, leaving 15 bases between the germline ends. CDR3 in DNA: TGCGCCAGTCAGGGAGACGGCTACTCTGGAAACACCATATATTTT. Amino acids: CASQGDGYSGNTIYF.

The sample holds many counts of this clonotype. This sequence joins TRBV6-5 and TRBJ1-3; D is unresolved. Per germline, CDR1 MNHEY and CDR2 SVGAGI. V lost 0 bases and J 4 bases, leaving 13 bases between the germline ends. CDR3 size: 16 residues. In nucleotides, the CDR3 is TGTGCCAGCAGTTACTCGAATGTCCTCACCGGAAACACCATATATTTT. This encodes CASSYSNVLTGNTIYF.

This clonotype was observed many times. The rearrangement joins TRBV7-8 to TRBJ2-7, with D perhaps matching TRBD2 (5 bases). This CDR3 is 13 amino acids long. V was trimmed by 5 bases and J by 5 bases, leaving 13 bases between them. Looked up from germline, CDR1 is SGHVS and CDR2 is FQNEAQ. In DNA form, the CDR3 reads TGTGCCAGCAGCGCGGACTCGACCCACGAGCAGTACTTC. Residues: CASSADSTHEQYF. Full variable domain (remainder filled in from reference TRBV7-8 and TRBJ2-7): GAGVSQSPRYKVAKRGQDVALRCDPISGHVSLFWYQQALGQGPEFLTYFQNEAQLDKSGLPSDRFFAERPEGSVSTLKIQRTQQEDSAVYLCASSADSTHEQYFGPGTRLTVT.

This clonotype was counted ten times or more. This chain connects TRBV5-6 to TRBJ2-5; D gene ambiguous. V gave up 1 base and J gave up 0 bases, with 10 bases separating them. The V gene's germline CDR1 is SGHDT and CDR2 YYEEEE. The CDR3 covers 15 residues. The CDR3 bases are TGTGCCAGCAGCTTGTATCATCCGTACCAAGAGACCCAGTACTTC. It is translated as CASSLYHPYQETQYF.

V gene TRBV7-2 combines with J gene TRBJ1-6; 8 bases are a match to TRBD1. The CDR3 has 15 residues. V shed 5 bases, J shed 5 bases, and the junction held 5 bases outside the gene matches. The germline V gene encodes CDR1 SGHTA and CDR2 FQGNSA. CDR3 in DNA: TGTGCCAGCAGCCGACAGGGGTACGATAATTCACCCCTCCACTTT. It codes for CASSRQGYDNSPLHF. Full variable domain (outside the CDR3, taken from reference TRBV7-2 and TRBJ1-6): GAGVSQSPSNKVTEKGKDVELRCDPISGHTALYWYRQSLGQGLEFLIYFQGNSAPDKSGLPSDRFSAERTGGSVSTLTIQRTQQEDSAVYLCASSRQGYDNSPLHFGNGTRLTVT.

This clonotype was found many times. For the CDR3, the DNA is TGTGCCAGCTCACCAGAGGGACAGGGGGCCTCAGGGTACTTC. Protein sequence: CASSPEGQGASGYF. The chain carries TRBV18 and TRBJ2-7; the match to TRBD1 covers 12 bases. Per the germline V gene, CDR1 is KGHSH and CDR2 is LQKENI. Unmatched junction bases numbered 8, after V lost 2 bases and J lost 12 bases. This CDR3 comprises 14 residues.